One and the same sample provided the 15 T cell receptor beta chains below, sequenced in a study of blood T cell repertoires in COVID-19. Assay: immunoSEQ multiplex PCR; the TCRdb copy retains only in-frame clones and omits some. The sample gives a few hundred thousand clones, around 85% of which show up once; approximately 5.3% is in the top ten. The sample comprised peripheral blood. All receptors come from a human donor in a cohort sampled during active COVID-19.

This chain links TRBV7-9 with TRBJ2-1, with D perhaps matching TRBD2 (6 bases). The CDR3 extends over 15 amino acids. V was cut by 4 bases and J by 9 bases, with 19 bases left in between. Germline lookup yields CDR1 SEHNR and CDR2 FQNEAQ (reference sequence). CDR3 nucleotides: TGTGCCAGCAGCTCGGGCGGGATTTTGGCGTTTGAGCAGTTCTTC. This encodes CASSSGGILAFEQFF.

This clone was seen more than once but under ten times. The chain carries TRBV29-1 and TRBJ2-7; D uncertain. Germline values: CDR1 SQVTM, CDR2 ANQGSEA. The CDR3 runs to 12 residues. V lost 3 bases, J lost 0 bases, and 6 bases lay in between. DNA of the CDR3: TGCAGCGTTGAGCGCGGCTCCTACGAGCAGTACTTC. Its protein product is CSVERGSYEQYF.

This clone is a singleton in its sample. The chain links TRBV28 to TRBJ1-5; 8 nucleotides align to TRBD1. Germline-derived CDR1 and CDR2 are MDHEN and SYDVKM. Trimming took 6 bases from V and 6 from J; bases not matched to a gene: 7. The CDR3 covers 14 residues. The CDR3 nucleotides are TGTGCCAGCAGACAACAGGGGGGGGGTCAGCCCCAGCATTTT. This translates into CASRQQGGGQPQHF.

This clone was counted a few times. This sequence joins TRBV7-9 and TRBJ1-1; the D is unclear. This CDR3 is 11 amino acids long. The ends were cut back, 2 bases at V and 7 bases at J, with 5 bases in the middle. Germline V gene sequence: CDR1 SEHNR, CDR2 FQNEAQ (reference sequence). DNA of the CDR3: TGTGCCAGCAGCTTAACAGATGAAGCTTTCTTT. It specifies CASSLTDEAFF.

V usage is TRBV4-2 and J usage is TRBJ1-5; D uncertain. The CDR3 spans 15 residues. Trimming removed 6 bases from V and 0 bases from J, with 12 bases in between. In germline, CDR1 is LGHNA, CDR2 YNFKEQ. CDR3 DNA sequence: TGTGCCAGCAGTGAGGGCCCCTATAGCAATCAGCCCCAGCATTTT. This gives the protein CASSEGPYSNQPQHF.

The chain has TRBV24-1 and TRBJ1-5; the D is unclear. Trimming left V 4 bases short and J 8 bases short, with 8 bases between. The CDR3 covers 12 residues. Germline loops: CDR1 KGHDR, CDR2 SFDVKD. DNA of the CDR3: TGTGCCACCAGTGACTTCGGGGAGCCCCAGCATTTT. It specifies CATSDFGEPQHF.

The genes are TRBV7-6 and TRBJ2-7; 8 bases align to TRBD2. V was pared by 1 base and J by 0 bases, with 14 bases of the junction left unmatched. CDR3 size: 19 residues. Germline values: CDR1 SGHVS, CDR2 FNYEAQ. CDR3 in amino acids: CASSLGPLLAGRSSYEQYF. The CDR3 DNA sequence: TGTGCCAGCAGCTTAGGTCCCCTCCTAGCGGGCAGGAGCTCCTACGAGCAGTACTTC.

The CDR3 DNA reads TGTGCCACCAGTGATGGCCTCGGGGGTGGGTATGGCTACACCTTC. Protein: CATSDGLGGGYGYTF. The chain has TRBV24-1 and TRBJ1-2, with TRBD1 as a possible D gene (5 bases). Per germline, CDR1 KGHDR and CDR2 SFDVKD. Between the trimmed V and J ends, which lost 3 bases and 5 bases, there was a span of 15 bases. CDR3 length: 15 amino acids.

The chain carries TRBV7-9 and TRBJ1-4, with 8 bases identical to TRBD1. Trimming at V came to 7 bases and at J to 7 bases, leaving 14 bases not matched to a gene. This CDR3 is built from 16 residues. CDR1 and CDR2 (germline): SEHNR, FQNEAQ (reference sequence). DNA of the CDR3: TGTGCCAGCATAGGAGAGCCGACAGGGGTTAGTGAAAAACTGTTTTTT. As protein: CASIGEPTGVSEKLFF.

The gene calls are TRBV6-5 and TRBJ2-7; 10 nucleotides agree with TRBD2. This CDR3 has 15 residues. Germline V gene data show CDR1 as MNHEY and CDR2 as SVGAGI. J lost 7 bases, V lost 0 bases, and 6 bases had no gene match. For the CDR3, the DNA is TGTGCCAGCAGTTACTCGATAGCGGGAGGTCGAGAGCAGTACTTC. Residues: CASSYSIAGGREQYF.

This clone was detected only once. The V gene is TRBV28, the J gene TRBJ1-1, with a weak D call TRBD1 (6 bases). Germline loops: CDR1 MDHEN, CDR2 SYDVKM. With 3 bases removed from V and 2 bases from J, the gap between germline ends came to 13 bases. The CDR3 is made up of 15 amino acids. The CDR3 is CASSFTGTGNTEAFF. In DNA form, the CDR3 reads TGTGCCAGCAGTTTCACAGGGACGGGAAACACTGAAGCTTTCTTT. Full variable domain (missing parts from reference TRBV28 and TRBJ1-1): DVKVTQSSRYLVKRTGEKVFLECVQDMDHENMFWYRQDPGLGLRLIYFSYDVKMKEKGDIPEGYSVSREKKERFSLILESASTNQTSMYLCASSFTGTGNTEAFFGQGTRLTVV.

This chain links TRBV6-2 or TRBV6-3 with TRBJ1-6; D remains unclear. V gave up 4 bases and J gave up 7 bases, with 5 bases separating them. There are 12 residues in the CDR3. Germline V gene data show CDR1 as MNHEY and CDR2 as SVGEGT. CDR3 amino acids: CASSSGNSPLHF. CDR3 nucleotides: TGTGCCAGCAGTTCGGGGAATTCACCCCTCCACTTT.

This chain's CDR3 is CARREEVRYEQYF. The CDR3 DNA reads TGTGCCAGACGGGAGGAAGTAAGGTACGAGCAGTACTTC. This chain connects TRBV19 to TRBJ2-7; 7 bases match TRBD2. J lost 4 bases, V lost 9 bases, and 9 bases had no gene match. Germline V gene sequence: CDR1 LNHDA, CDR2 SQIVND (reference sequence). The CDR3 runs to 13 residues.

V is TRBV3-1 (or the pseudogene TRBV3-2) and J is TRBJ2-7; D gene ambiguous. From germline, CDR1 is LGHDT and CDR2 YNNKEL (reference sequence). The CDR3 contains 13 residues. V was shortened by 4 bases and J by 7 bases, with 14 bases between the two germline ends. The CDR3 DNA reads as TGTGCCAGCAGCCGTCGAGGCCCTGGAGAGCAGTACTTC. It specifies CASSRRGPGEQYF.

This chain joins TRBV11-3 and TRBJ2-1; 7 bases align to TRBD2. The CDR3 has 13 amino acids. Looked up from germline, CDR1 is SGHNT and CDR2 is YENEEA. After removal of 4 bases from V and 13 bases from J, the junction contained 10 bases not matched to a gene. The CDR3 reads CASSSQEAGDQFF. The CDR3 region has the DNA TGTGCCAGCAGCTCCCAAGAGGCGGGAGATCAGTTCTTC.